These T cell receptor beta chains were read from a single sample in a study of PD-L1 blockade in urothelial cancer. Profiling relied on immunoSEQ multiplex PCR, and the TCRdb table lists in-frame clones only, not all of them. The sample lists some 120,000 clones, 85% to 90% occurring once. The material was PBMCs, obtained around atezolizumab (anti-PD-L1) treatment. Receptors were obtained from a man aged 55 to 70 with urothelial cancer. CDR3s include the opening cysteine and the closing phenylalanine or tryptophan. The D gene is left open where the match is weak. Clone size is stated in some rows and not others, as once, few, many or a class when expanded.

CDR3nt: TGTGCCAGCAGCTTGGAACAGGGTACAGATACGCAGTATTTT; CDR3aa: CASSLEQGTDTQYF; j_gene: TRBJ2-3; abundance: -; v_gene: TRBV5-4; d_gene: -
CDR3nt: TGTGCCAGCAGTTATGGCCAGGGGAATCTGCCCCAGCATTTT; CDR3aa: CASSYGQGNLPQHF; j_gene: TRBJ1-5; abundance: -; v_gene: TRBV6-5; d_gene: -
CDR3nt: TGTGCCACTAGGGACTTTTTCTACGAGCAGTACTTC; CDR3aa: CATRDFFYEQYF; j_gene: TRBJ2-7; abundance: -; v_gene: TRBV6-5; d_gene: -
CDR3nt: TGTGCCAGCAGTACGACTAGCTACCAAGAGACCCAGTACTTC; CDR3aa: CASSTTSYQETQYF; j_gene: TRBJ2-5; abundance: -; v_gene: TRBV2; d_gene: TRBD2
CDR3nt: TGTGCCAGCAAAGGGGTTACTGAAGCTTTCTTT; CDR3aa: CASKGVTEAFF; j_gene: TRBJ1-1; abundance: -; v_gene: TRBV27; d_gene: -
CDR3nt: TGTGCCAGTAGTATAGTCGGGGGGTCTGGCTACACCTTC; CDR3aa: CASSIVGGSGYTF; j_gene: TRBJ1-2; abundance: -; v_gene: TRBV19; d_gene: -
CDR3nt: TGTGCCAGCAGCCTTACGGGGACTGAAGCTTTCTTT; CDR3aa: CASSLTGTEAFF; j_gene: TRBJ1-1; abundance: once; v_gene: TRBV7-9; d_gene: -
CDR3nt: TGTGCCAGCAGCCAAGAGGCAGTACGGGGCTATGGCTACACCTTC; CDR3aa: CASSQEAVRGYGYTF; j_gene: TRBJ1-2; abundance: -; v_gene: TRBV14; d_gene: -
CDR3nt: TGTGCCAGCAGCTTAGTAGCGGGGTCCTACGAGCAGTACTTC; CDR3aa: CASSLVAGSYEQYF; j_gene: TRBJ2-7; abundance: -; v_gene: TRBV7-8; d_gene: TRBD2
CDR3nt: TGTGCCAGCGGTAGGGAGGCTACGGGGGGCTACGAGCAGTACTTC; CDR3aa: CASGREATGGYEQYF; j_gene: TRBJ2-7; abundance: -; v_gene: TRBV6-1; d_gene: TRBD2
CDR3nt: TGTGCCAGCAGCTCCCCCGGAGGGACCCCCGATGGCTACACCTTC; CDR3aa: CASSSPGGTPDGYTF; j_gene: TRBJ1-2; abundance: -; v_gene: TRBV5-4; d_gene: -
CDR3nt: TGTGCCAGCAGTTTTCGGGACAACTACGAGCAGTACTTC; CDR3aa: CASSFRDNYEQYF; j_gene: TRBJ2-7; abundance: -; v_gene: TRBV27; d_gene: -
CDR3nt: TGTGCCAGTAGTAGCTTCCACAGCATAAGTAGGTTTTTT; CDR3aa: CASSSFHSISRFF; j_gene: TRBJ1-4; abundance: -; v_gene: TRBV19; d_gene: -
CDR3nt: TGCGCCAGCAGCCCGGCGAGGGACAGGGGGGCCTACGAGCAGTACTTC; CDR3aa: CASSPARDRGAYEQYF; j_gene: TRBJ2-7; abundance: -; v_gene: TRBV5-1; d_gene: TRBD1
CDR3nt: TGTGCCAGCAGCCAAGGGCGGGGGAATAATGAGCAGTTCTTC; CDR3aa: CASSQGRGNNEQFF; j_gene: TRBJ2-1; abundance: -; v_gene: TRBV4-2; d_gene: TRBD2
CDR3nt: TGCGCCAGCAGCCCGGGATCAGGGACAGCTTCCTACGAGCAGTACTTC; CDR3aa: CASSPGSGTASYEQYF; j_gene: TRBJ2-7; abundance: -; v_gene: TRBV5-1; d_gene: TRBD1
CDR3nt: TGCGCCAGCAGCTTGAGCGGGAGTGCCTCCTACGAGCAGTACTTC; CDR3aa: CASSLSGSASYEQYF; j_gene: TRBJ2-7; abundance: once; v_gene: TRBV5-1; d_gene: TRBD2
CDR3nt: TGTGCCAGCAGCCCCGGGTTTAGCAATCAGCCCCAGCATTTT; CDR3aa: CASSPGFSNQPQHF; j_gene: TRBJ1-5; abundance: -; v_gene: TRBV7-8; d_gene: -
CDR3nt: TGTGCTAGTGGTTTGTTCGGGACAGGGTCAGGGTCACCCCTCCACTTT; CDR3aa: CASGLFGTGSGSPLHF; j_gene: TRBJ1-6; abundance: -; v_gene: TRBV12-5; d_gene: TRBD1
CDR3nt: TGTGCCAGCAGCTTAAGGGGGCCCTTAAACAATGAGCAGTTCTTC; CDR3aa: CASSLRGPLNNEQFF; j_gene: TRBJ2-1; abundance: -; v_gene: TRBV7-3; d_gene: -
CDR3nt: TGTGCCAGCAGCCAAGAGGACAGGGCTCAGCCCCAGCATTTT; CDR3aa: CASSQEDRAQPQHF; j_gene: TRBJ1-5; abundance: -; v_gene: TRBV4-2; d_gene: TRBD1
CDR3nt: TGTGCCAGCAGCCCTAGAAGCAGCTTAACGAACACCGGGGAGCTGTTTTTT; CDR3aa: CASSPRSSLTNTGELFF; j_gene: TRBJ2-2; abundance: -; v_gene: TRBV7-2; d_gene: -
CDR3nt: TGTGCCAGCAGCTTAATCAGCACCGGGGAGCTGTTTTTT; CDR3aa: CASSLISTGELFF; j_gene: TRBJ2-2; abundance: -; v_gene: TRBV7-6; d_gene: -
CDR3nt: TGTGCCAGCAGCCCGGGACACAGCGATGGCTACACCTTC; CDR3aa: CASSPGHSDGYTF; j_gene: TRBJ1-2; abundance: -; v_gene: TRBV7-2; d_gene: -
CDR3nt: TGCGCCAGCAGCTTGCTCGGGGTATCCTACGAGCAGTACTTC; CDR3aa: CASSLLGVSYEQYF; j_gene: TRBJ2-7; abundance: -; v_gene: TRBV5-1; d_gene: -
CDR3nt: TGCGCCAGCAGCCCCTCCTCCTACTATACGCAGTATTTT; CDR3aa: CASSPSSYYTQYF; j_gene: TRBJ2-3; abundance: -; v_gene: TRBV5-1; d_gene: -
CDR3nt: TGCAGTGCTAGTAACAACTACGAGCAGTACTTC; CDR3aa: CSASNNYEQYF; j_gene: TRBJ2-7; abundance: -; v_gene: TRBV20-1; d_gene: -
CDR3nt: TGTGCCAGCAGCCCCCAAGGACAGGGGGCTCATAATGGCTACACCTTC; CDR3aa: CASSPQGQGAHNGYTF; j_gene: TRBJ1-2; abundance: once; v_gene: TRBV7-2; d_gene: TRBD1
CDR3nt: TGTGCCAGCAGCTCACCGGGACAGTTCTCTGGAAACACCATATATTTT; CDR3aa: CASSSPGQFSGNTIYF; j_gene: TRBJ1-3; abundance: -; v_gene: TRBV11-2; d_gene: TRBD1
CDR3nt: TGTGCCAGCAGTTCCTCAGCGGGCCAGACCTACAATGAGCAGTTCTTC; CDR3aa: CASSSSAGQTYNEQFF; j_gene: TRBJ2-1; abundance: once; v_gene: TRBV28; d_gene: -
CDR3nt: TGTGCCGCGGGGAGGACTGAAGCTTTCTTT; CDR3aa: CAAGRTEAFF; j_gene: TRBJ1-1; abundance: -; v_gene: TRBV19; d_gene: -
CDR3nt: TGTGCCAGCAGCTTGCCCAGGGTGGGCGAGCAGTACTTC; CDR3aa: CASSLPRVGEQYF; j_gene: TRBJ2-7; abundance: -; v_gene: TRBV5-6; d_gene: -
CDR3nt: TGCGCCAGCAGCTCGGGACAGGGGGGACCAGATACGCAGTATTTT; CDR3aa: CASSSGQGGPDTQYF; j_gene: TRBJ2-3; abundance: -; v_gene: TRBV5-1; d_gene: TRBD1
CDR3nt: TGTGCCATCAGTGAGGGGTTGGGGACAGGGCGAAATTTGGGCAATCAGCCCCAGCATTTT; CDR3aa: CAISEGLGTGRNLGNQPQHF; j_gene: TRBJ1-5; abundance: -; v_gene: TRBV10-3; d_gene: TRBD1
CDR3nt: TGTGCCAGCAGCGTAGCCCCTCGGACAAACTCTTATGGCTACACCTTC; CDR3aa: CASSVAPRTNSYGYTF; j_gene: TRBJ1-2; abundance: -; v_gene: TRBV9; d_gene: -
CDR3nt: TGTGCCAGCAGCGGAGCGGGGAGAAGCACAGATACGCAGTATTTT; CDR3aa: CASSGAGRSTDTQYF; j_gene: TRBJ2-3; abundance: -; v_gene: TRBV7-2; d_gene: TRBD2
CDR3nt: TGTGCCAGCAGCCCAAGCGGGGGTCCTGATACGCAGTATTTT; CDR3aa: CASSPSGGPDTQYF; j_gene: TRBJ2-3; abundance: -; v_gene: TRBV7-2; d_gene: TRBD2
CDR3nt: TGTGCCAGCAGCTACGGGACTAGCGGCAATGAGCAGTTCTTC; CDR3aa: CASSYGTSGNEQFF; j_gene: TRBJ2-1; abundance: -; v_gene: TRBV6-6; d_gene: TRBD2
CDR3nt: TGTGCCAGCAGTGCATACATGGAGACCCAGTACTTC; CDR3aa: CASSAYMETQYF; j_gene: TRBJ2-5; abundance: -; v_gene: TRBV7-2; d_gene: -
CDR3nt: TGTGCCAGCAGCTTAAAAGGGGGTAGCGGGGCTTACGGGGAGCTGTTTTTT; CDR3aa: CASSLKGGSGAYGELFF; j_gene: TRBJ2-2; abundance: -; v_gene: TRBV7-2; d_gene: TRBD2
CDR3nt: TGTGCCAGCAGCATAAGACAGAGCACAGATACGCAGTATTTT; CDR3aa: CASSIRQSTDTQYF; j_gene: TRBJ2-3; abundance: -; v_gene: TRBV7-2; d_gene: -